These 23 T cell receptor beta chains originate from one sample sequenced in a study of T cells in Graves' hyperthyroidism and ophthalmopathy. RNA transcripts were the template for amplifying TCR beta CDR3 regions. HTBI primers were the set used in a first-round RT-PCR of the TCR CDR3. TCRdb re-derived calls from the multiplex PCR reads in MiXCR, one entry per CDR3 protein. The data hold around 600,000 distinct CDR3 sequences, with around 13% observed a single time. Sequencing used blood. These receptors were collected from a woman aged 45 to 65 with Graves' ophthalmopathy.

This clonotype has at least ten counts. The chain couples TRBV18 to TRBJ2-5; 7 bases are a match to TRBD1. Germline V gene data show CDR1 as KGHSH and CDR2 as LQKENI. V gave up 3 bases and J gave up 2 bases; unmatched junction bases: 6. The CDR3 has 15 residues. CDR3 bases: TGTGCCAGCTCACCCGTACCGGGACAGCAAGAGACCCAGTACTTC. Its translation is CASSPVPGQQETQYF.

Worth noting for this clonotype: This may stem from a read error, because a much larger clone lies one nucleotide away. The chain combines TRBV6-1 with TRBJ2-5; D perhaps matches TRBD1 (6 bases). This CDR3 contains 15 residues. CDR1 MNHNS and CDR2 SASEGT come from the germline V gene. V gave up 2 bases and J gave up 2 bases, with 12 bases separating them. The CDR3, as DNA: TGTGCCAGCAGTGAATTCACACAGGGACAAGAGACCCAGTACTTC. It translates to CASSEFTQGQETQYF.

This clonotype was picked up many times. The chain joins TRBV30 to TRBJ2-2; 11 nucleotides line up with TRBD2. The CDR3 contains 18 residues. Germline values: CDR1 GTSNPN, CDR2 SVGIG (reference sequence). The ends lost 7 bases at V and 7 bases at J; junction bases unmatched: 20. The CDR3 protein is CALAWERVAGGPGGELFF. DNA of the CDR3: TGTGCCTTGGCATGGGAGAGGGTAGCGGGAGGGCCTGGCGGGGAGCTGTTTTTT. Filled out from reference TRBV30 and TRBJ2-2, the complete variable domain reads SQTIHQWPATLVQPVGSPLSLECTVEGTSNPNLYWYRQAAGRGLQLLFYSVGIGQISSEVPQNLSASRPQDRQFILSSKKLLLSDSGFYLCALAWERVAGGPGGELFFGEGSRLTVL.

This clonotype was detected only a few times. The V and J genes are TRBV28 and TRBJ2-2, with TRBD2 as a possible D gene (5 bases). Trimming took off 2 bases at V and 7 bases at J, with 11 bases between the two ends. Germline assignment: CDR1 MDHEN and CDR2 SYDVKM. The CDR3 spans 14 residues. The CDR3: CASSLSGADGELFF. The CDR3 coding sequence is TGTGCCAGCAGTTTAAGTGGAGCGGACGGGGAGCTGTTTTTT.

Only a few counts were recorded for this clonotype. The CDR3 DNA follows: TGCAGTGCTAGAGATCAGGCTAGCGGGGGATACACCGGGGAGCTGTTTTTT. Its protein product is CSARDQASGGYTGELFF. The chain is built from TRBV20-1 and TRBJ2-2; 10 bases fit TRBD2. Losses at the gene ends were 0 bases for V and 3 bases for J; bases not matched to a gene: 7. CDR3 length: 17 residues. From germline, CDR1 is DFQATT and CDR2 SNEGSKA (reference sequence).

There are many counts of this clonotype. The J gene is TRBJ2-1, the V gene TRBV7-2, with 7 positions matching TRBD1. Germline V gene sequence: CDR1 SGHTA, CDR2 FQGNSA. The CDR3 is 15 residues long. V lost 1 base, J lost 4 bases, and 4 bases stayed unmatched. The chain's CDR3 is CASSLDGTVYNEQFF. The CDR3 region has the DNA TGTGCCAGCAGCTTAGATGGGACAGTTTACAATGAGCAGTTCTTC.

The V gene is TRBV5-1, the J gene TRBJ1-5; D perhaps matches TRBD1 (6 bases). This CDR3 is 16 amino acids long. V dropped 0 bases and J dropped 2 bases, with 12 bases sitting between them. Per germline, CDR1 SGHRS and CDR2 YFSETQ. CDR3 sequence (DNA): TGCGCCAGCAGCTTGGGGGGGGCGCAGGGCAATCAGCCCCAGCATTTT. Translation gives CASSLGGAQGNQPQHF.

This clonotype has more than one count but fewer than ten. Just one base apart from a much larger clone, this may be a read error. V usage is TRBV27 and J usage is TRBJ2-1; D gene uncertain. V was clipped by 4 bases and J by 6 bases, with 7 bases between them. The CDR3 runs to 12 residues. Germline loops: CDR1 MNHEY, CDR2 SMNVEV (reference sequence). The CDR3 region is CASSWVGNEQFF. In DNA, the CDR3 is TGTGCCAGCAGTTGGGTGGGCAATGAGCAGTTCTTC.

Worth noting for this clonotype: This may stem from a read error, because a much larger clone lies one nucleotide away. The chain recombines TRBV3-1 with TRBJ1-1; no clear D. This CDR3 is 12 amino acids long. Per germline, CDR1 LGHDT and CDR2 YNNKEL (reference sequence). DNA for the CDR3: TGTGCCAGCAGCCTTATGAGCACTGAAACTTTCTTT. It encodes CASSLMSTETFF.

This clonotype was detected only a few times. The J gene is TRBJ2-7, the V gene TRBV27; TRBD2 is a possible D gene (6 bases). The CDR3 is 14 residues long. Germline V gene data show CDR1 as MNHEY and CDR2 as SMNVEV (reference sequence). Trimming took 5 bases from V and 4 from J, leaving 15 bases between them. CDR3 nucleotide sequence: TGTGCCAGCAGTACCTTCGGGAGCCCTTACGAGCAGTACTTC. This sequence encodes CASSTFGSPYEQYF.

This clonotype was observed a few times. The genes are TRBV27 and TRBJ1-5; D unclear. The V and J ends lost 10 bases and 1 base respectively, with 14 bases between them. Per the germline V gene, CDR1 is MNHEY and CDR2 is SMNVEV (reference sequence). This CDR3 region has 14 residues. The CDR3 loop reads CAMLTSGSNQPQHF. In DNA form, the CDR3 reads TGTGCCATGTTGACCTCCGGAAGCAATCAGCCCCAGCATTTT.

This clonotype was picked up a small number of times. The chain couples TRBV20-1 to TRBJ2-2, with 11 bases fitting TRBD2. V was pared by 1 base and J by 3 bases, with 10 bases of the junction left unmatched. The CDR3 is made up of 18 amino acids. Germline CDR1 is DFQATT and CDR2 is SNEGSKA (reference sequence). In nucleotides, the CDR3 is TGCAGTGCTAGAGTTGGCCCCTTAGCGGGAGGGGACACCGGGGAGCTGTTTTTT. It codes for CSARVGPLAGGDTGELFF.

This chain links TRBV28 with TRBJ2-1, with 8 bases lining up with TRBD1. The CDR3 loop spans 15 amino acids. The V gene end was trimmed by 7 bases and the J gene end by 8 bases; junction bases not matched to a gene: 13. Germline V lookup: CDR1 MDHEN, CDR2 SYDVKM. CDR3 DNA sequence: TGTGCCAGCATTCTAGGACAGGGCCGTTTGGATGAGCAGTTCTTC. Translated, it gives CASILGQGRLDEQFF. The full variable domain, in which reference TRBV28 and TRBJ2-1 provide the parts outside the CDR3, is DVKVTQSSRYLVKRTGEKVFLECVQDMDHENMFWYRQDPGLGLRLIYFSYDVKMKEKGDIPEGYSVSREKKERFSLILESASTNQTSMYLCASILGQGRLDEQFFGPGTRLTVL.

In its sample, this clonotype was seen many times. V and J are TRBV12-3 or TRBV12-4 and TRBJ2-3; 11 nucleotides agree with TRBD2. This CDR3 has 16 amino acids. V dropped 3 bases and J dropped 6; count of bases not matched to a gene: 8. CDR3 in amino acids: CASSFLLAGEEDTQYF. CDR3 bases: TGTGCCAGCAGTTTCTTACTAGCGGGAGAGGAGGATACGCAGTATTTT.

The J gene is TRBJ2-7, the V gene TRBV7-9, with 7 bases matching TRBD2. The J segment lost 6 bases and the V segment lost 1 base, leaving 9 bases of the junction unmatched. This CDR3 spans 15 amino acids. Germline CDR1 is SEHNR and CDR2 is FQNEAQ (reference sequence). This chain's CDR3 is CASSLGSSGGLEQYF. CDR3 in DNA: TGTGCCAGCAGCTTAGGTTCTAGCGGAGGACTCGAGCAGTACTTC.

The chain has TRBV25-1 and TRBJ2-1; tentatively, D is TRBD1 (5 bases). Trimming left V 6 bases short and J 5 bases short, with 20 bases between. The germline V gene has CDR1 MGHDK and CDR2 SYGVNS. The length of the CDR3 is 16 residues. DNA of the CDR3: TGTGCCAGCAGGCCAGGGATACCCTCAATTCACAATGAGCAGTTCTTC. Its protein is CASRPGIPSIHNEQFF.

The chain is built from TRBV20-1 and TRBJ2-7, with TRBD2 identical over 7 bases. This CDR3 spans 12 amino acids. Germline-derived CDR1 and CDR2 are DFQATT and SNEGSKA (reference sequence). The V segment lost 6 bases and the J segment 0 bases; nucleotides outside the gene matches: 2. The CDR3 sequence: CSAGDYSYEQYF. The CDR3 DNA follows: TGCAGTGCCGGGGACTACTCCTACGAGCAGTACTTC.

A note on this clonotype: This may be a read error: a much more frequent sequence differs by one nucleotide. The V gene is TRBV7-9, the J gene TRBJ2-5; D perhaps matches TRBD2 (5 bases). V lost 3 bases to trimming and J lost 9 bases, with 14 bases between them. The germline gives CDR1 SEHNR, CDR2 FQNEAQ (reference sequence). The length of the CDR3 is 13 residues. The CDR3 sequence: CASSFVGSEAQYF. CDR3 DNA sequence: TGTGCCAGCAGCTTTGTGGGTAGCGAGGCCCAGTACTTC.

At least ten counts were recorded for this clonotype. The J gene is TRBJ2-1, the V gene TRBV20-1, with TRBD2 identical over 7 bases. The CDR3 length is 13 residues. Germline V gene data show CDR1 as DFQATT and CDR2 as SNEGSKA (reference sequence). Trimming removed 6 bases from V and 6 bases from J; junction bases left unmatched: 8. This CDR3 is CSAERRESNEQFF. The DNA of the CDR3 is TGCAGTGCAGAAAGGCGGGAGAGCAATGAGCAGTTCTTC.

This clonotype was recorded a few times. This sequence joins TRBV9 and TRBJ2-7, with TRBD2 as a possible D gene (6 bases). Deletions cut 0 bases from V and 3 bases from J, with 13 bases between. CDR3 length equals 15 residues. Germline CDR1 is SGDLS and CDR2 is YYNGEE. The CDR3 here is CASSVGGRPLYEQYF. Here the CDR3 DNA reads TGTGCCAGCAGCGTAGGGGGGAGGCCGCTCTACGAGCAGTACTTC. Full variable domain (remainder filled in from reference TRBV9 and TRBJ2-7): DSGVTQTPKHLITATGQRVTLRCSPRSGDLSVYWYQQSLDQGLQFLIQYYNGEERAKGNILERFSAQQFPDLHSELNLSSLELGDSALYFCASSVGGRPLYEQYFGPGTRLTVT.

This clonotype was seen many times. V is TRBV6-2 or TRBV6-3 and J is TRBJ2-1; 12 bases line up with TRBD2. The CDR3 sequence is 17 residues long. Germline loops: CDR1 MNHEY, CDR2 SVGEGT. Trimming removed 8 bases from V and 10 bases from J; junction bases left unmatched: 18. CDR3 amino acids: CASGLTSGRSPHEEQFF. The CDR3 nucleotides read TGTGCCAGCGGATTGACTAGCGGGAGAAGTCCGCACGAGGAGCAGTTCTTC.

The CDR3 loop reads CSAKLAGGWDEQFF. The DNA for the CDR3 is TGCAGTGCTAAACTAGCGGGCGGGTGGGATGAGCAGTTCTTC. The rearrangement uses TRBV20-1 and TRBJ2-1, with TRBD2 matching over 9 bases. The germline CDR1 and CDR2 sequences are DFQATT and SNEGSKA (reference sequence). The CDR3 is 14 amino acids. V dropped 4 bases and J dropped 8; count of bases not matched to a gene: 9.

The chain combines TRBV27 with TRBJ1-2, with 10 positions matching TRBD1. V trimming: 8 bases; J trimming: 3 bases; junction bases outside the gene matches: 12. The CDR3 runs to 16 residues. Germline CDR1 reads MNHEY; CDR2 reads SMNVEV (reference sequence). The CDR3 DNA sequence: TGTGCCAGCCTCCCCCTAGACAGGGGGCAAGACTATGGCTACACCTTC. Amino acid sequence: CASLPLDRGQDYGYTF.